The entry below gives a single TCR beta chain sequence along with its context. The data are from a study of T cells after somatic rescue of genetic block. CDR1 LGHNA and CDR2 YSLEER come from the germline V gene. The CDR3 consists of 16 residues. The trim removed 1 base at V and 6 bases at J, leaving 7 bases unmatched. Here immunoSEQ multiplex PCR was the method, and the copy in TCRdb shows in-frame clones only, minus some. The sample has about 72,000 clones, approximately 91% seen once. Sequencing used peripheral blood mononuclear cells (PBMCs). This receptor was taken from a man in his thirties or forties. The chain links TRBV4-3 to TRBJ2-1, with 9 bases matching TRBD2. CDR3 in amino acids: CASSQGWLAGTNEQFF. The CDR3 bases are TGCGCCAGCAGCCAAGGCTGGCTAGCGGGGACCAATGAGCAGTTCTTC.